Below are 28 T cell receptor beta chains sequenced from a single sample in a study of cytotoxic CD8 clonotypes in ibrutinib-treated CLL. TCRdb's copy holds only in-frame clones and misses some; the assay was immunoSEQ multiplex PCR. The table includes roughly 150,000 clones, 84% detected once. The sample here was PBMCs, taken after 24 months of ibrutinib treatment. The receptors here all came from a human donor with chronic lymphocytic leukemia.

The chain combines TRBV9 with TRBJ2-7, with no clear D. Germline values: CDR1 SGDLS, CDR2 YYNGEE. V was pared by 4 bases and J by 0 bases, with 14 bases between. This CDR3 has 15 residues. Written as DNA, the CDR3 is TGTGCCAGCAGCCGACCCGAGGCTAGCTCCTACGAGCAGTACTTC. It codes for CASSRPEASSYEQYF.

The chain recombines TRBV5-1 with TRBJ2-7; D uncertain. CDR3 length: 14 amino acids. V was trimmed by 7 bases and J by 7 bases, leaving 21 bases between them. Germline assignment: CDR1 SGHRS and CDR2 YFSETQ. CDR3 bases: TGCGCCAGCTCCCGGCTGGAGTACTCGTTGGAGCAGTACTTC. It encodes CASSRLEYSLEQYF. Full variable domain (rest looked up from reference TRBV5-1 and TRBJ2-7): KAGVTQTPRYLIKTRGQQVTLSCSPISGHRSVSWYQQTPGQGLQFLFEYFSETQRNKGNFPGRFSGRQFSNSRSEMNVSTLELGDSALYLCASSRLEYSLEQYFGPGTRLTVT.

V usage is TRBV7-2 and J usage is TRBJ2-5; D gene uncertain. The germline V gene has CDR1 SGHTA and CDR2 FQGNSA. Trimming shortened V by 3 bases and J by 2 bases, and 19 bases separated the two germline ends. This CDR3 spans 17 amino acids. CDR3: CASSFAPPPRSQETQYF. As DNA, the CDR3 is TGTGCCAGCAGCTTCGCCCCCCCGCCGAGGTCGCAAGAGACCCAGTACTTC.

The CDR3 DNA reads TGCGCCAGCAGCCCCGGAGGGGACTCGAACACCGGGGAGCTGTTTTTT. Translated: CASSPGGDSNTGELFF. The V and J genes are TRBV5-1 and TRBJ2-2, with a possible D match to TRBD2 (6 bases). The CDR3 covers 16 residues. In germline, CDR1 is SGHRS, CDR2 YFSETQ. Trimming took 4 bases from V and 0 from J, leaving 13 bases between them.

This chain joins TRBV20-1 and TRBJ2-5; D is perhaps TRBD1 or TRBD2 (5 bases each). V was clipped by 7 bases and J by 4 bases, with 10 bases between them. Germline lookup yields CDR1 DFQATT and CDR2 SNEGSKA (reference sequence). CDR3 size: 11 residues. CDR3 sequence reads: CSEPRGETQYF. CDR3 sequence (DNA): TGCAGTGAGCCGAGGGGAGAGACCCAGTACTTC.

The V gene is TRBV30, the J gene TRBJ2-7; 9 bases align to TRBD1. This CDR3 has 14 amino acids. Germline CDR1 and CDR2: GTSNPN and SVGIG (reference sequence). With 4 bases clipped from V and 5 bases from J, the junction kept 9 bases outside the gene matches. Written as DNA, the CDR3 is TGTGCCTGGAAAGGACAGGGGAAGTCCCACGAGCAGTACTTC. This codes for CAWKGQGKSHEQYF.

The V call is TRBV27, the J call TRBJ1-2; 7 nucleotides agree with TRBD1. The V and J ends lost 2 bases and 6 bases, in that order; junction bases with no gene match: 6. This CDR3 contains 14 residues. CDR1 and CDR2 (germline): MNHEY, SMNVEV (reference sequence). CDR3 coding DNA: TGTGCCAGCAGTTTAGATCTTGGGACAGATGGCTACACCTTC. It codes for CASSLDLGTDGYTF.

The chain uses TRBV5-4 and TRBJ1-2; a possible D gene is TRBD1 (5 bases). Germline loops: CDR1 SGHNT, CDR2 YYREEE (reference sequence). This CDR3 has 14 amino acids. Trimming removed 4 bases from V and 7 bases from J, with 17 bases in between. CDR3 loop: CASSTVSGHLGYTF. Here the CDR3 DNA reads TGTGCCAGCAGCACCGTCTCGGGGCACCTTGGCTACACCTTC.

The chain recombines TRBV5-1 with TRBJ1-1; D is undetermined. The CDR3 extends over 14 amino acids. CDR1 SGHRS and CDR2 YFSETQ come from the germline V gene. Trimming shortened V by 0 bases and J by 5 bases, and 11 bases separated the two germline ends. The CDR3 nucleotides read TGCGCCAGCAGCTTGGAGGGTTTACTAACTGAAGCTTTCTTT. This encodes CASSLEGLLTEAFF.

V and J are TRBV4-3 and TRBJ1-5; 7 nucleotides agree with TRBD1. V trimming: 2 bases; J trimming: 5 bases; junction bases outside the gene matches: 3. The CDR3 is made up of 14 amino acids. The germline CDR1 and CDR2 sequences are LGHNA and YSLEER. CDR3 nucleotide sequence: TGCGCCAGCAGCCAAAGACAGGGCGATCAGCCCCAGCATTTT. It specifies CASSQRQGDQPQHF.

The genes are TRBV19 and TRBJ2-3; 7 positions match TRBD2. The junction had 8 bases not matched to a gene; V was cut back by 2 bases and J by 6 bases. This CDR3 spans 15 amino acids. The V gene's germline CDR1 is LNHDA and CDR2 SQIVND (reference sequence). CDR3 loop: CASSISLTSRDTQYF. CDR3 DNA: TGTGCCAGTAGTATATCTTTGACTAGCAGGGATACGCAGTATTTT.

This rearrangement joins TRBV7-2 to TRBJ1-5, with D uncertain. Trimming stripped 5 bases from V and 4 bases from J, with 9 bases between. Germline values: CDR1 SGHTA, CDR2 FQGNSA. There are 13 residues in the CDR3. CDR3 sequence reads: CASSPFENQPQHF. The CDR3 DNA reads TGTGCCAGCAGCCCCTTTGAAAATCAGCCCCAGCATTTT. The full variable domain, in which reference TRBV7-2 and TRBJ1-5 provide the parts outside the CDR3, is GAGVSQSPSNKVTEKGKDVELRCDPISGHTALYWYRQSLGQGLEFLIYFQGNSAPDKSGLPSDRFSAERTGGSVSTLTIQRTQQEDSAVYLCASSPFENQPQHFGDGTRLSIL.

This clone has a single count. The chain couples TRBV14 to TRBJ1-2, with unresolved D. The germline V gene has CDR1 SGHDN and CDR2 FVKESK. The CDR3 runs to 12 residues. Trimming removed 4 bases from V and 5 bases from J, with 8 bases in between. The CDR3: CASSRGDYGYTF. CDR3 coding DNA: TGTGCCAGCAGCCGCGGAGATTATGGCTACACCTTC.

V gene TRBV21-1 combines with J gene TRBJ1-1; no DNA check was done on the table's D call, TRBD1. TRBV21-1 represents a pseudogene. The CDR3 length is 16 residues. The CDR3 sequence is CASSLRPGTGGTEAFF. The CDR3 nucleotides read TGTGCCAGCAGCTTGCGTCCCGGGACAGGGGGCACTGAAGCTTTCTTT.

The V gene is TRBV11-1, the J gene TRBJ2-2, with D perhaps TRBD2 (5 bases). The CDR3 contains 14 residues. Germline V lookup: CDR1 SGHAT, CDR2 FQDESV (reference sequence). Trimming stripped 5 bases from V and 5 bases from J, with 12 bases between. The CDR3 DNA reads TGTGCCAGCAGCGTCCGACTACAAACCGGGGAGCTGTTTTTT. Its translation: CASSVRLQTGELFF.

This clone was observed a single time. The chain recombines TRBV5-1 with TRBJ1-6; D is possibly TRBD1 (5 bases). The V end lost 3 bases, the J end lost 8 bases, and 6 bases lay between the germline ends. The CDR3 runs 12 residues. CDR1 and CDR2 from the germline V gene are SGHRS and YFSETQ. CDR3: CASSSGDSPLHF. CDR3 bases: TGCGCCAGCAGCTCGGGGGATTCACCCCTCCACTTT.

The chain links TRBV7-3 to TRBJ1-1, with 7 bases that match TRBD1. The CDR3 extends over 13 amino acids. Germline V CDR1 and CDR2: SGHTA, FQGTGA. V shed 3 bases, J shed 7 bases, and the junction held 5 bases outside the gene matches. The CDR3 bases are TGTGCCAGCAGCTTTTTGGACAGGATTGAAGCTTTCTTT. Its protein product is CASSFLDRIEAFF.

The V and J genes are TRBV30 and TRBJ2-6; D is ambiguous. This CDR3 has 16 residues. V lost 0 bases to trimming and J lost 0 bases, with 9 bases between them. From germline, CDR1 is GTSNPN and CDR2 SVGIG (reference sequence). The CDR3 loop reads CAWSVPRSSGANVLTF. The CDR3 DNA reads TGTGCCTGGAGTGTACCTCGGAGCTCTGGGGCCAACGTCCTGACTTTC. Variable domain in full (rest from reference TRBV30 and TRBJ2-6): SQTIHQWPATLVQPVGSPLSLECTVEGTSNPNLYWYRQAAGRGLQLLFYSVGIGQISSEVPQNLSASRPQDRQFILSSKKLLLSDSGFYLCAWSVPRSSGANVLTFGAGSRLTVL.

This rearrangement joins TRBV2 to TRBJ1-3; D remains unclear. The CDR3 contains 12 residues. V gave up 8 bases and J gave up 1 base, with 6 bases separating them. Germline V gives CDR1 SNHLY, CDR2 FYNNEI. CDR3 in DNA: TGTGCCAGCGGTTGGTCTGGAAACACCATATATTTT. Translation: CASGWSGNTIYF.

The V gene is TRBV6-5, the J gene TRBJ1-1; a possible D gene is TRBD1 (6 bases). Germline CDR1 and CDR2: MNHEY and SVGAGI. CDR3 size: 15 residues. V was pared by 6 bases and J by 0 bases, with 14 bases between. The CDR3 is CASRNRQVMNTEAFF. The CDR3 DNA follows: TGTGCCAGCAGGAACCGACAGGTTATGAACACTGAAGCTTTCTTT.

The chain employs TRBV11-2 and TRBJ2-5; no clear D. This CDR3 is built from 14 residues. Looked up from germline, CDR1 is SGHAT and CDR2 is FQNNGV. Trimming stripped 4 bases from V and 5 bases from J, with 14 bases between. This CDR3 reads CASSSPQAPETQYF. The DNA for the CDR3 is TGTGCCAGCAGCTCGCCCCAAGCCCCGGAGACCCAGTACTTC.

The chain joins TRBV5-1 to TRBJ2-7; perhaps D is TRBD1 or TRBD2 (7 bases each). Trimming shortened V by 4 bases and J by 3 bases, and 14 bases separated the two germline ends. CDR1 and CDR2 (germline): SGHRS, YFSETQ. The CDR3 is 14 amino acids. Here the CDR3 DNA reads TGCGCCAGCAGCAGCGGGACAGCCTTCTACGAGCAGTACTTC. Translating gives CASSSGTAFYEQYF.

This clone was picked up one time. This sequence joins TRBV11-2 and TRBJ2-2; D is ambiguous. This CDR3 has 14 residues. Germline lookup yields CDR1 SGHAT and CDR2 FQNNGV. V was clipped by 0 bases and J by 3 bases, with 5 bases between them. CDR3 DNA: TGTGCCAGCAGCTTAGATTGGGACACCGGGGAGCTGTTTTTT. Amino acids: CASSLDWDTGELFF.

This chain connects TRBV5-8 to TRBJ1-5, with D tentatively TRBD1 (5 bases). The germline V gene has CDR1 SGHTS and CDR2 YDEGEE. Trimming left V 2 bases short and J 4 bases short, with 13 bases between. The CDR3 runs 15 residues. This CDR3 is CASSLGWGRNQPQHF. CDR3 coding DNA: TGTGCCAGCAGCTTAGGCTGGGGCAGGAATCAGCCCCAGCATTTT. The full variable domain, completed using reference TRBV5-8 and TRBJ1-5, is EAGVTQSPTHLIKTRGQQATLRCSPISGHTSVYWYQQALGLGLQFLLWYDEGEERNRGNFPPRFSGRQFPNYSSELNVNALELEDSALYLCASSLGWGRNQPQHFGDGTRLSIL.

The chain has TRBV25-1 and TRBJ1-5; D remains unclear. Germline V CDR1 and CDR2: MGHDK, SYGVNS. V shed 4 bases and J shed 6 bases, with 25 bases lying between them. There are 18 residues in the CDR3. The CDR3 here is CASSAKGLYPEWSQPQHF. CDR3 coding DNA: TGTGCCAGCAGTGCAAAGGGCCTATACCCAGAGTGGTCTCAGCCCCAGCATTTT.

The CDR3 reads CASSPMSYGYTF. DNA of the CDR3: TGTGCCAGCAGTCCTATGTCCTATGGCTACACCTTC. The J gene is TRBJ1-2, the V gene TRBV5-4; D unresolved. The germline V gene has CDR1 SGHNT and CDR2 YYREEE (reference sequence). With 5 bases removed from V and 4 bases from J, the gap between germline ends came to 9 bases. The CDR3 extends over 12 amino acids.

This clone was observed once. The rearrangement joins TRBV7-2 to TRBJ2-3; D remains ambiguous. CDR3 length equals 13 residues. Germline CDR1 and CDR2: SGHTA and FQGNSA. Deletions cut 2 bases from V and 5 bases from J, with 8 bases between. CDR3: CASSLSQQDTQYF. The CDR3 nucleotides read TGTGCCAGCAGCTTAAGCCAACAAGATACGCAGTATTTT. Supplemented by reference TRBV7-2 and TRBJ2-3, the full variable domain reads GAGVSQSPSNKVTEKGKDVELRCDPISGHTALYWYRQSLGQGLEFLIYFQGNSAPDKSGLPSDRFSAERTGGSVSTLTIQRTQQEDSAVYLCASSLSQQDTQYFGPGTRLTVL.

The DNA of the CDR3 is TGTGCCACCTACTCTAGCGGGAGATCCTACAATGAGCAGTTCTTC. Translating gives CATYSSGRSYNEQFF. The chain combines TRBV15 with TRBJ2-1; 10 bases line up with TRBD2. CDR3 length: 15 residues. CDR1 LNHNV and CDR2 YYDKDF come from the germline V gene (reference sequence). With V trimmed by 8 bases and J by 1 base, 5 bases remained unmatched.